One sample yielded the 7 T cell receptor beta chains listed below, sequenced in a study of cytomegalovirus exposure and HLA in healthy donors. 60 Vbeta and 13 Jbeta primers were used in PCR. Assay used: immunoSEQ multiplex PCR; TCRdb lists only in-frame clones, some missing. The repertoire holds about 150,000 clones, approximately 80% seen once, with over 10% in the top ten. Sequencing input: PBMCs. These receptors came from a young man in good health and CMV-seropositive.

The rearrangement uses TRBV2 and TRBJ2-7, with 7 bases fitting TRBD1. J was trimmed by 4 bases and V by 5 bases; bases with no gene match: 5. There are 13 residues in the CDR3. The germline CDR1 and CDR2 sequences are SNHLY and FYNNEI. The CDR3 sequence is CASSSGTEYEQYF. For the CDR3, the DNA is TGTGCCAGCAGTTCCGGGACAGAATACGAGCAGTACTTC. Complete variable domain (other parts from reference TRBV2 and TRBJ2-7): EPEVTQTPSHQVTQMGQEVILRCVPISNHLYFYWYRQILGQKVEFLVSFYNNEISEKSEIFDDQFSVERPDGSNFTLKIRSTKLEDSAMYFCASSSGTEYEQYFGPGTRLTVT.

The chain links TRBV5-6 to TRBJ1-5; 9 bases map to TRBD1. The CDR3 sequence is 15 residues long. The trim removed 4 bases at V and 0 bases at J, leaving 2 bases unmatched. Per the germline V gene, CDR1 is SGHDT and CDR2 is YYEEEE. This CDR3 is CASSRTGASNQPQHF. In DNA form, the CDR3 reads TGTGCCAGCAGCCGGACAGGGGCTAGCAATCAGCCCCAGCATTTT.

The V gene is TRBV2, the J gene TRBJ2-2; 8 bases agree with TRBD2. There are 15 residues in the CDR3. J gave up 2 bases and V 4 bases, and 3 bases lay outside the gene matches. The germline V gene encodes CDR1 SNHLY and CDR2 FYNNEI. The CDR3 DNA reads as TGTGCCAGCAGTGTACTAGCGGACAACACCGGGGAGCTGTTTTTT. As protein: CASSVLADNTGELFF.

The rearrangement uses TRBV11-2 and TRBJ2-2; TRBD1 agrees at 9 bases. Germline V gene data show CDR1 as SGHAT and CDR2 as FQNNGV. Trimming at V came to 5 bases and at J to 4 bases, leaving 5 bases not matched to a gene. CDR3 length equals 15 residues. The chain's CDR3 is CASSPQGASTGELFF. In DNA, the CDR3 is TGTGCCAGCAGCCCACAGGGGGCGAGCACCGGGGAGCTGTTTTTT.

The J gene is TRBJ2-7, the V gene TRBV6-1; 9 nucleotides agree with TRBD1. V dropped 6 bases and J dropped 0; count of bases not matched to a gene: 9. Germline V lookup: CDR1 MNHNS, CDR2 SASEGT. This CDR3 contains 16 residues. In nucleotides, the CDR3 is TGTGCCAGCAGAGAACGGCGGGGACAGGGCTCCTACGAGCAGTACTTC. Protein product: CASRERRGQGSYEQYF.

The chain employs TRBV29-1 and TRBJ1-4; 7 bases are shared with TRBD1. The germline gives CDR1 SQVTM, CDR2 ANQGSEA. The CDR3 is made up of 14 amino acids. V trimming: 3 bases; J trimming: 7 bases; junction bases outside the gene matches: 8. The CDR3 DNA is TGCAGCGTTGAGTTACAGGGGTATAGTGAAAAACTGTTTTTT. Protein product: CSVELQGYSEKLFF.

This chain joins TRBV28 and TRBJ2-5, with a weak D call TRBD2 (5 bases). CDR3 length equals 13 residues. Trimming shortened V by 4 bases and J by 3 bases, and 9 bases separated the two germline ends. Germline loops: CDR1 MDHEN, CDR2 SYDVKM. The CDR3 is CASSSGIEETQYF. Here the CDR3 DNA reads TGTGCCAGCAGTTCCGGGATAGAAGAGACCCAGTACTTC.